The clone carrying this TCR beta chain was seen at least ten times. The data are from a study of tumor-infiltrating lymphocytes in oesophageal squamous cell carcinoma. One entry per CDR3 protein, called by TCRdb with MiXCR from the PCR reads. Of 9,500 to 11,000 distinct CDR3 sequences listed, approximately 62% were seen once; the top ten hold 30% to 40%. The clonotype comes from a male donor with esophageal squamous cell carcinoma. Sequenced material: esophageal tumor tissue.

CDR3 protein: CASRGGGIGENIQYF. In DNA, the CDR3 is TGTGCCAGCAGGGGGGGGGGGATAGGGGAAAACATTCAGTACTTC. V and J are TRBV6-1 and TRBJ2-4, with 7 bases fitting TRBD2. Germline values: CDR1 MNHNS, CDR2 SASEGT. V lost 6 bases and J lost 5; bases outside the gene matches: 10. CDR3 length: 15 residues.